This T cell receptor beta chain was identified during a study of shared clonotypes between healthy human individuals. Findings of the study overall: Tissues were not sampled, only blood, and their repertoires likely differ.

Points on this clone: Its antigen is not identified.

CDR1 is SGHTA and CDR2 is FQGNSA in the germline V gene. V lost 3 bases, J lost 5 bases, and 11 bases lay in between. This CDR3 region has 13 residues. Every subset had its genomic DNA shared out evenly among several immunoSEQ plates. As processed by the authors: ImmunoSEQ gave junction-only sequences without quality scores, so filtering differed. Profiled with immunoSEQ multiplex PCR; TCRdb holds only in-frame clones, not every one. The D gene and trimming were derived from the DNA, and the V and J assignments and clone size from that table. Of roughly 2.2 million clones detected, more than 85% appear once; the ten largest clones hold 0.35% to 0.45%.

The TCR comes from a man aged 18 to 29 in good health. Some clones in this sample may be carry-over from other donors' samples. The chain employs TRBV7-2 and TRBJ2-7, with D possibly being TRBD2 (5 bases). The sequencing sample was made of naive CD4+ T cells from PBMCs. Subset indicated: CD45RA+ positively selected. In DNA form, the CDR3 reads TGTGCCAGCAGCTTTCGAGGGTTACACGAGCAGTACTTC. This sequence encodes CASSFRGLHEQYF.